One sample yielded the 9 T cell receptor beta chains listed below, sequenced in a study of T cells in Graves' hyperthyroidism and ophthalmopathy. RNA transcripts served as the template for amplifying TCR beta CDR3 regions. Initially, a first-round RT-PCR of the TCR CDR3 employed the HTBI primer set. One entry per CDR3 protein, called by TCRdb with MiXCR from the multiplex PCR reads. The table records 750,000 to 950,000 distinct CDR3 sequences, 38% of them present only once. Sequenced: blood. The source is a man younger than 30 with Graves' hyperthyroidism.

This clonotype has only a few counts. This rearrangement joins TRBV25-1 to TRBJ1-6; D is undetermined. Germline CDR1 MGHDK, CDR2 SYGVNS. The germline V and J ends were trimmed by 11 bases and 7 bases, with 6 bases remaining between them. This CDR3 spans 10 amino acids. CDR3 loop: CALGNSPLHF. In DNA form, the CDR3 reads TGTGCCTTAGGCAATTCACCCCTCCACTTT.

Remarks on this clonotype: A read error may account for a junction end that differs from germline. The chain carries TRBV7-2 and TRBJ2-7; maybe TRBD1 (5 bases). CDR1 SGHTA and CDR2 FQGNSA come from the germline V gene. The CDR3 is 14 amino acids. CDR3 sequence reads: CAGSLVPGFYEQYF. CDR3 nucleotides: TGTGCCGGCAGCTTAGTCCCAGGGTTCTACGAGCAGTACTTC. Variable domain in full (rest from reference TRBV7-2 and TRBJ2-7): GAGVSQSPSNKVTEKGKDVELRCDPISGHTALYWYRQSLGQGLEFLIYFQGNSAPDKSGLPSDRFSAERTGGSVSTLTIQRTQQEDSAVYLCAGSLVPGFYEQYFGPGTRLTVT.

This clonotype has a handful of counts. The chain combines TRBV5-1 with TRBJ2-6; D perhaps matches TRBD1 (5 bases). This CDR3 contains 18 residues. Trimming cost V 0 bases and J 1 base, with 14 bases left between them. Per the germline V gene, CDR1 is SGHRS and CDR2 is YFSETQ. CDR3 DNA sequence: TGCGCCAGCAGCTTGGCAGGACAAGTACTTTCTGGGGCCAACGTCCTGACTTTC. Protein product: CASSLAGQVLSGANVLTF. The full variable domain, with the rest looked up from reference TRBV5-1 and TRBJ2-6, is KAGVTQTPRYLIKTRGQQVTLSCSPISGHRSVSWYQQTPGQGLQFLFEYFSETQRNKGNFPGRFSGRQFSNSRSEMNVSTLELGDSALYLCASSLAGQVLSGANVLTFGAGSRLTVL.

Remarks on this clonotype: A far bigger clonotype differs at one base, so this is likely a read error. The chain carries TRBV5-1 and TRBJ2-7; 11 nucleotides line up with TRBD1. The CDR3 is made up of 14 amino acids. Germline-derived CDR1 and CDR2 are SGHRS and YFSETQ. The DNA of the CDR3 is TGCGCCAGCAGCCTGGACAGGGGGCCCTACGAGCGGTACTTC. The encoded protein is CASSLDRGPYERYF.

This CDR3 is CASSYGGVREKLFF. CDR3 DNA sequence: TGTGCCAGCAGTTACGGGGGTGTGCGCGAAAAACTGTTTTTT. The rearrangement joins TRBV6-5 to TRBJ1-4; weak D call: TRBD1 (5 bases). This CDR3 has 14 residues. Trimming removed 2 bases at V and 8 bases at J, with 12 bases between. The germline V gene encodes CDR1 MNHEY and CDR2 SVGAGI.

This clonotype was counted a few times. CDR3 nucleotide sequence: TGTGCCAGTAGTATTACGTCCGGGAAGAACGAGCAGTACTTC. This encodes CASSITSGKNEQYF. The chain links TRBV19 to TRBJ2-7; D might be TRBD2 (5 bases). Germline CDR1 and CDR2: LNHDA and SQIVND (reference sequence). This CDR3 contains 14 residues. Between the trimmed V and J ends, which lost 3 bases and 5 bases, there was a span of 14 bases.

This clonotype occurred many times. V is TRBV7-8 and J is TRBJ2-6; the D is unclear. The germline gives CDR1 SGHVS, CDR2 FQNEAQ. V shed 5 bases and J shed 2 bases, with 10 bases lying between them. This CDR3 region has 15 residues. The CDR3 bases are TGTGCCAGCAGCCCGCCTGTGACTGGGGCCAACGTCCTGACTTTC. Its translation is CASSPPVTGANVLTF.

CDR3 amino acids: CATSRPLGTGAYEQYF. In nucleotides, the CDR3 is TGTGCCACCAGCAGACCCCTTGGGACAGGGGCCTACGAGCAGTACTTC. The rearrangement joins TRBV15 to TRBJ2-7; 10 positions agree with TRBD1. The CDR3 length is 16 residues. Per the germline V gene, CDR1 is LNHNV and CDR2 is YYDKDF (reference sequence). V lost 2 bases and J lost 2; bases outside the gene matches: 6.

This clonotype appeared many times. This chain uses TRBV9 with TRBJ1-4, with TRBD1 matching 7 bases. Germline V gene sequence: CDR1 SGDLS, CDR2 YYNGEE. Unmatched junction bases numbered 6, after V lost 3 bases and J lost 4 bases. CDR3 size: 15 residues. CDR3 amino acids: CASSASGQHNEKLFF. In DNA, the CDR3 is TGTGCCAGCAGCGCGTCGGGACAGCATAATGAAAAACTGTTTTTT.